The rows below give T cell receptor beta chains drawn from one sample of a study of shared clonotypes between healthy human individuals. Sequencing was performed with immunoSEQ multiplex PCR; in TCRdb, only in-frame clones are kept and a portion is missing. The data contain about a million clones, 60% to 80% of them singletons. Material: memory CD4+ T cells from PBMCs. The source is a man younger than 30 in good health. Some clones in this sample may be carry-over from other donors' samples. Both conserved end residues are part of each CDR3. A D gene is named only where the DNA matches it firmly. For some rows the clone size is stated as once, few or many, or as a class when expanded; others skip it.

TRBD1,TRBJ2-7,few,TRBV27,CASSLSGQGGFPSYEQYF,TGTGCCAGCAGTTTATCGGGACAGGGTGGCTTTCCATCCTACGAGCAGTACTTC
TRBD1,TRBJ2-5,-,TRBV19,CASSPTGYQETRYF,TGTGCCAGTAGCCCGACAGGGTACCAAGAGACCCGGTACTTC
-,TRBJ2-3,-,TRBV7-9,CASSSDYRLTDTQYF,TGTGCCAGCAGCTCAGACTACCGACTCACAGATACGCAGTATTTT
-,TRBJ1-5,-,TRBV11-3,CASSLELRGKILGQPQHF,TGTGCCAGCAGCTTAGAGCTGCGGGGAAAAATCCTCGGTCAGCCCCAGCATTTT
-,TRBJ1-2,few,TRBV10-3,CAIREALSGYTF,TGTGCCATCAGGGAGGCGCTGAGTGGCTACACCTTC
TRBD1,TRBJ2-2,few,TRBV11-1,CASSLSQGESGELFF,TGTGCCAGCAGCTTAAGCCAGGGGGAATCCGGGGAGCTGTTTTTT
-,TRBJ2-1,-,TRBV7-3,CASSLSANNEQFF,TGTGCCAGCAGCTTATCCGCTAACAATGAGCAGTTCTTC
-,TRBJ2-7,few,TRBV7-9,CASSPRRQVDEQYF,TGTGCCAGCAGCCCCCGTCGGCAGGTCGACGAGCAGTACTTC
-,TRBJ2-5,-,TRBV30,CAWSTDQETQYF,TGTGCCTGGAGTACTGACCAAGAGACCCAGTACTTC
-,TRBJ1-5,-,TRBV5-8,CASSSTSEYQPQHF,TGTGCCAGCAGCTCAACCAGTGAGTATCAGCCCCAGCATTTT
-,TRBJ2-5,-,TRBV9,CASSVGPKETQYF,TGTGCCAGCAGCGTAGGACCAAAAGAGACCCAGTACTTC
-,TRBJ1-1,-,TRBV2,CASSGGKGVNTEAFF,TGTGCCAGCAGCGGCGGTAAGGGGGTTAACACTGAAGCTTTCTTT
-,TRBJ1-2,-,TRBV19,CASSKDNANYGYTF,TGTGCCAGTAGCAAGGACAACGCTAACTATGGCTACACCTTC
-,TRBJ1-1,-,TRBV28,CASSPPTVRAFF,TGTGCCAGCAGCCCTCCGACAGTCCGGGCTTTCTTT
TRBD1,TRBJ2-5,-,TRBV5-4,CASREGQGGKKTQYF,TGTGCCAGCAGGGAGGGACAGGGAGGAAAAAAGACCCAGTACTTC
TRBD2,TRBJ2-5,-,TRBV2,CASLRGGQETQYF,TGTGCCTCCCTTCGGGGGGGGCAAGAGACCCAGTACTTC
TRBD2,TRBJ2-7,-,TRBV28,CASTSRLSGRGDYEQYF,TGTGCCAGCACCTCAAGGCTTAGCGGGAGGGGGGACTACGAGCAGTACTTC
TRBD2,TRBJ2-3,-,TRBV5-6,CASSWTSSTDTQYF,TGTGCCAGCAGCTGGACTAGCAGCACAGATACGCAGTATTTT
TRBD2,TRBJ2-1,-,TRBV6-5,CASTLLAGGPNEQFF,TGTGCCAGCACGTTACTAGCGGGAGGACCCAATGAGCAGTTCTTC
-,TRBJ2-7,-,TRBV10-1,CASSEGAGLPYEQYF,TGCGCCAGCAGTGAAGGGGCTGGACTCCCCTACGAGCAGTACTTC
TRBD2,TRBJ2-3,-,TRBV6-4,CASSELAGGSTDTQYF,TGTGCCAGCAGTGAACTAGCGGGAGGGAGCACAGATACGCAGTATTTT
-,TRBJ2-1,-,TRBV5-1,CASSWTGTAYNEQFF,TGCGCCAGCAGCTGGACCGGGACTGCCTACAATGAGCAGTTCTTC